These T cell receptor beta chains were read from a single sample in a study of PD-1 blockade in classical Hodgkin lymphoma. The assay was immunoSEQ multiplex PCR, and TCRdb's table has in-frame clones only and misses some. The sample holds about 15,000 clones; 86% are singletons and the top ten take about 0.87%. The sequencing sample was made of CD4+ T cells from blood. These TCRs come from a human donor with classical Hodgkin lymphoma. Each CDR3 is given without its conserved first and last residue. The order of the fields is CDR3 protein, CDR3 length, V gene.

ASSSKWRTDTQY	12	TRBV7-9
ASSQDWLKLRNEQF	14	TRBV4-3
ASSLARRTDTQY	12	TRBV5-1
ASSPRDSSYEQY	12	TRBV5-1
ATSRESRVYGYT	12	TRBV15
ASSPSPGQGANQPQH	15	TRBV28
ASSFSSSADTQY	12	TRBV28
ASSLVSGSSYEQY	13	TRBV27
ASSPDRVNEQF	11	TRBV7-2
ASSQDFRPVPHEQY	14	TRBV14
AISESGGTNVLT	12	TRBV10-3
ASSQRQPSAKNIQY	14	TRBV19
ASSLEGQNYGYT	12	TRBV7-2
ASSKGFNYGYT	11	TRBV6-5
ASSLAPPSYEQY	12	TRBV7-2
ASSSPRQDLIAQPQH	15	TRBV21-1
ASSLVGQHYYSNQPQH	16	TRBV19
ASSTVAGGANEQF	13	TRBV5-6
ASSLRDRGGNEQY	13	TRBV5-1
ASSPAGAGANVLT	13	TRBV4-3
ASTRAGGETQY	11	TRBV6-1
ASSKGQGPINEQF	13	TRBV11-3
ASSLEPTATQY	11	TRBV11-2
ASRSAVTGGRNEQF	14	TRBV5-5
ASSYDVGQGYQPQH	14	TRBV6-6
SVRQGTTTEAF	11	TRBV29-1
ASSFGSPTGNTIY	13	TRBV5-1
ASSLGLAGPSTDTQY	15	TRBV28
ASSLRTGEANVLT	13	TRBV11-3
ASSSGTREKLF	11	TRBV27
ASRRGGTEAF	10	TRBV27
ASRRDSSTSYNEQF	14	TRBV5-6
ASRVPISTDTQY	12	TRBV28
ASSSEAGRGRAGELF	15	TRBV5-4
ASRSLPLRSSYEQY	14	TRBV28
ASSIDRLYGYT	11	TRBV19
ASSAYNRDSQPQH	13	TRBV19
ASSTPGTGYEKLF	13	TRBV28
ASSADRGYANTGELF	15	TRBV27
ASSLAGTAPEQY	12	TRBV5-1
ASSPVGARETQY	12	TRBV28
ASSPSTGGSYEQY	13	TRBV18
ASSRTSGNNEQF	12	TRBV5-1
ASSIDASGGMAYNEQF	16	TRBV19
ATSTGTWEKLF	11	TRBV15
ASSPGQRAF	9	TRBV28
ASSQELTGYGTYEQY	15	TRBV4-3
ASSLVGGGYQETQY	14	TRBV7-6
ASSPTTSYEQY	11	TRBV18
ASSERTGGTMNTEAF	15	TRBV6-1